This record covers a single T cell receptor beta chain. As yet, its antigen is unknown. The data were taken from a study of T-cell reconstitution after alpha-beta-depleted transplantation in children. Regarding the study as a whole: Several patients had high TCRbeta diversity at day 60; it came from surviving recipient T cells and thymic progenitors. Newly generated T cells supplied most T-cell counts and diversity one year post-transplant. Several hundred graft clones that had expanded were reportedly the source of alpha-beta T cells about two months after transplant.

Unique molecular identifiers were incorporated during preparation of the TCRbeta library. TCRdb re-called the PCR reads through MiXCR, storing one row per CDR3 protein. Seen here are roughly 400,000 distinct CDR3 sequences, about 45% observed once, and the top ten hold 25% to 30%. Germline CDR1 MNHNS, CDR2 SASEGT. The CDR3 extends over 11 amino acids. The chain joins TRBV6-1 to TRBJ1-1; weak D call: TRBD1 (5 bases). Sequenced material: PBMCs, taken before TCRalphabeta/CD19-depleted stem cell transplant. This clonotype was obtained from a girl aged 2-10 years with aplastic anemia, due to receive a stem cell transplant. CDR3 region: CVQGGSAEAFF. Here the CDR3 DNA reads TGTGTCCAGGGAGGGAGCGCTGAAGCTTTCTTT.